This T cell receptor beta chain was sequenced in a study of blood T cell repertoires in COVID-19. Turning to the study itself: COVID-19 samples, acute and convalescent, were from the United States, Italy and Spain. The cDNA or gDNA used as material had been derived from T cells, B-cell-depleted T cells, or PBMCs.

Patients at the Seattle site were enrolled during active infection and followed longitudinally. As for this clone: This same CDR3 is encoded by further DNA sequences in the sample.

Original methodology: How many nucleated cells were present was estimated from reference gene primer amplification. Profiled with immunoSEQ multiplex PCR; TCRdb holds only in-frame clones, not every one. V, J and clone size were drawn from that table, and D and trimming were deduced from the DNA. In the table there are approximately 64,000 clones, 88% of which are singletons. CDR3 length: 14 amino acids. Looked up from germline, CDR1 is MDHEN and CDR2 is SYDVKM. V lost 5 bases, J lost 6 bases, and 8 bases stayed unmatched. Sequencing was done on a sample of peripheral blood. The clonotype was recovered from a woman in her sixties with COVID-19, enrolled during active disease. The V call is TRBV28, the J call TRBJ1-2, with 8 bases lining up with TRBD1. CDR3 in amino acids: CASSPPTGADGYTF. The CDR3 DNA follows: TGTGCCAGCAGTCCGCCGACAGGGGCGGATGGCTACACCTTC.